This is a list of T cell receptor beta chains from one sample in a study of T cells in Graves' hyperthyroidism and ophthalmopathy. TCRdb ran MiXCR on the multiplex PCR reads and lists one entry per CDR3 protein. Altogether hundreds of thousands of distinct CDR3 sequences are present, approximately 20% being singletons, with the ten largest covering around 50%. Sequencing used blood. Receptors were obtained from a man between 40 and 49 years old with Graves' ophthalmopathy. Each CDR3 is given with its conserved first and last residue. Each record gives: clone size, D gene, J gene, CDR3 length, V gene, CDR3 protein, CDR3 DNA. The D gene is left open where the match is weak. Not all rows give a size; the values are once, few, many and, for expanded clones, a class.

many | - | TRBJ2-2 | 15 | TRBV2 | CASLGSDTNTGELFF | TGTGCCAGCCTGGGGAGCGATACGAACACCGGGGAGCTGTTTTTT
few | TRBD2 | TRBJ2-1 | 17 | TRBV4-3 | CASSQRTGGVINNEQFF | TGCGCCAGCAGCCAAAGGACGGGAGGGGTAATAAACAATGAGCAGTTCTTC
- | - | TRBJ2-7 | 12 | TRBV28 | CASNTGFYEQYF | TGTGCCAGCAATACAGGGTTCTACGAGCAGTACTTC
- | TRBD2 | TRBJ2-1 | 18 | TRBV11-2 | CASGYPPTGTSVVHEQFF | TGTGCCAGCGGATACCCCCCTACCGGGACTAGCGTAGTCCATGAGCAGTTCTTC
many | - | TRBJ1-5 | 13 | TRBV20-1 | CSAGDGKGQPQHF | TGCAGTGCTGGGGACGGGAAGGGTCAGCCCCAGCATTTT
few | - | TRBJ2-7 | 10 | TRBV28 | CASRLYEQYF | TGTGCCAGCCGCTTATACGAGCAGTACTTC
few | TRBD1 | TRBJ1-1 | 15 | TRBV7-9 | CASSFLGTGGPEAFF | TGTGCCAGCAGCTTCCTAGGGACAGGGGGCCCTGAAGCTTTCTTT
many | - | TRBJ2-2 | 14 | TRBV27 | CASMQAGWSGELFF | TGTGCCAGCATGCAGGCAGGATGGTCCGGGGAGCTGTTTTTT
many | - | TRBJ1-6 | 16 | TRBV27 | CASSLYRDSYNSPLHF | TGTGCCAGCAGTTTGTATCGGGATAGCTATAATTCACCCCTCCACTTT
- | TRBD2 | TRBJ2-1 | 15 | TRBV12-3/TRBV12-4 | CASSHASGGYNEQFF | TGTGCCAGCAGCCATGCTAGCGGGGGGTACAATGAGCAGTTCTTC
few | TRBD1 | TRBJ2-6 | 15 | TRBV12-3/TRBV12-4 | CASSPTGVGANVLTF | TGTGCCAGCAGCCCGACAGGGGTAGGGGCCAACGTCCTGACTTTC
many | TRBD1 | TRBJ2-2 | 15 | TRBV6-6 | CASSYLTGVNGELFF | TGTGCCAGCAGTTACTTGACAGGGGTGAACGGGGAGCTGTTTTTT
- | TRBD1 | TRBJ1-6 | 15 | TRBV5-1 | CASSLETGGNSPPHF | TGCGCCAGCAGCTTGGAAACAGGGGGAAATTCACCCCCCCACTTT
- | - | TRBJ2-7 | 16 | TRBV6-1 | CASSEVPGVGPYEQYF | TGTGCCAGCAGTGAAGTCCCGGGGGTGGGACCCTACGAGCAGTACTTC
- | - | TRBJ1-1 | 14 | TRBV4-1 | CASSQENAGTEAFF | TGCGCCAGCAGCCAAGAAAACGCGGGGACTGAAGCTTTCTTT
many | - | TRBJ2-7 | 14 | TRBV27 | CASRPRGGLYEQYF | TGTGCCAGCAGACCCCGTGGCGGCCTCTACGAGCAGTACTTC
few | TRBD2 | TRBJ2-2 | 11 | TRBV29-1 | CSGEGPGELFF | TGCAGCGGGGAGGGGCCCGGGGAGCTGTTTTTT
few | - | TRBJ1-1 | 14 | TRBV3-1 | CASSQGPRNTEAFF | TGTGCCAGCAGCCAAGGTCCCAGGAACACTGAAGCTTTCTTT
- | - | TRBJ1-4 | 18 | TRBV20-1 | CSARDRRGKVATNEKLFF | TGCAGTGCTAGAGATCGAAGAGGAAAGGTTGCAACTAATGAAAAACTGTTTTTT
once | - | TRBJ1-5 | 15 | TRBV19 | CASTNREVGHQPQHF | TGTGCCAGTACCAACAGGGAGGTTGGCCATCAGCCCCAGCATTTT
many | TRBD2 | TRBJ2-7 | 16 | TRBV27 | CASSPLGLAGGHEQYF | TGTGCCAGCAGTCCGCTGGGACTAGCGGGAGGACACGAGCAGTACTTC
- | TRBD1 | TRBJ1-4 | 14 | TRBV6-1 | CASRNYRGHEKLFF | TGTGCCAGCAGAAATTACAGGGGGCACGAAAAACTGTTTTTT
few | - | TRBJ2-2 | 14 | TRBV7-3 | CASSLSGEVGELFF | TGTGCCAGCAGCTTAAGTGGGGAGGTCGGGGAGCTGTTTTTT
- | TRBD2 | TRBJ2-3 | 16 | TRBV20-1 | CSARPGLAGNTDTQYF | TGCAGTGCTCGCCCGGGACTAGCGGGGAACACAGATACGCAGTATTTT
many | - | TRBJ1-1 | 17 | TRBV6-2/TRBV6-3 | CASSYSLQGAVYTEAFF | TGTGCCAGCAGTTACTCGTTACAAGGGGCGGTATACACTGAAGCTTTCTTT
- | TRBD2 | TRBJ2-5 | 15 | TRBV20-1 | CSARGGGRAEETQYF | TGCAGTGCTAGGGGTGGCGGGAGGGCAGAGGAGACCCAGTACTTC
many | TRBD1 | TRBJ1-5 | 14 | TRBV7-2 | CASSLGQGGQPQHF | TGTGCCAGCAGTTTGGGGCAGGGGGGTCAGCCCCAGCATTTT
many | - | TRBJ2-1 | 15 | TRBV28 | CASTQGLVAYNEQFF | TGTGCCAGCACCCAGGGGCTGGTGGCCTACAATGAGCAGTTCTTC
many | - | TRBJ1-1 | 15 | TRBV18 | CASSPPSGAQPEAFF | TGTGCCAGCTCACCACCTTCAGGGGCCCAACCTGAAGCTTTCTTT